This T cell receptor (beta chain) emerged from a study of CD4 T cells in relation to SARS-CoV-2 and coronaviruses. The CDR3 has 18 amino acids. In germline, CDR1 is SGHTA, CDR2 FQGNSA. Unmatched junction bases numbered 17, after V lost 5 bases and J lost 2 bases. About this clone itself: Its antigen is as yet unknown.

The repertoire was sequenced with immunoSEQ multiplex PCR; TCRdb's copy has only in-frame clones and lacks some. The data show about 20,000 clones, 68% seen once. Unexposed donor CD4+ T cells date from about 2010-2018, before the COVID-19 pandemic. Isolation of CD4+ T cells took place after around 11 days in culture. Material: CD4+ T cells from PBMCs, cultured in vitro. This clonotype originated in a human donor in good health. The chain links TRBV7-2 to TRBJ2-7, with 8 bases that match TRBD2. The CDR3 DNA reads TGTGCCAGCAGCCACGGGGCTAGCGGGCGTTCTACCCCCTACGAGCAGTACTTC. Translated, it gives CASSHGASGRSTPYEQYF.